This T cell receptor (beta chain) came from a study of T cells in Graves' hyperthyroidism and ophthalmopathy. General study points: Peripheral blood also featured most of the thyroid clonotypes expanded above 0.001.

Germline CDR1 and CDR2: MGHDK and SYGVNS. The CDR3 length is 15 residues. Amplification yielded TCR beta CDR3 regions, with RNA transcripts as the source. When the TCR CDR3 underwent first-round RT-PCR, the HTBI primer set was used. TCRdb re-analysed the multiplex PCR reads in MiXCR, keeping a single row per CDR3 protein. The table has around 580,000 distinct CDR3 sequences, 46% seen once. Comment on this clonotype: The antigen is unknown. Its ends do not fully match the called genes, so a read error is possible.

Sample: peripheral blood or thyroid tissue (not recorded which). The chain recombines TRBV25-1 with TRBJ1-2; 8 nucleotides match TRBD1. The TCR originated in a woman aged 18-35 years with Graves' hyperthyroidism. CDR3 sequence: CSASKNRDRNYGYTF. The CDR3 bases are TGCAGTGCTAGTAAGAACCGGGACAGGAACTATGGCTACACCTTC.